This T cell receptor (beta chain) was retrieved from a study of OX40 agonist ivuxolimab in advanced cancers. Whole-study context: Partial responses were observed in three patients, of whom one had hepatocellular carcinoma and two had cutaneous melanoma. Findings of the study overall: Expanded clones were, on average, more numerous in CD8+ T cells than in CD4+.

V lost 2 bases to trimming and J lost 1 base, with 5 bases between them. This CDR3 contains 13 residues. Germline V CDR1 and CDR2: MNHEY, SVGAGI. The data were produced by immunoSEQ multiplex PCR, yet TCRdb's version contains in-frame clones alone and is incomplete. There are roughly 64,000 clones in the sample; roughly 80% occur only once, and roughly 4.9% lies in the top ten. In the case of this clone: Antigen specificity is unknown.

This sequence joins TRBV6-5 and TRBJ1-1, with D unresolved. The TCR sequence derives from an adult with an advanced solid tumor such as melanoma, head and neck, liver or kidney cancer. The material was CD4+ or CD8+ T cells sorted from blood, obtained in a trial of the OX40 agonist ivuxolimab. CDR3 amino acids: CASSYGQNTEAFF. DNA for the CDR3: TGTGCCAGCAGTTACGGCCAGAACACTGAAGCTTTCTTT.